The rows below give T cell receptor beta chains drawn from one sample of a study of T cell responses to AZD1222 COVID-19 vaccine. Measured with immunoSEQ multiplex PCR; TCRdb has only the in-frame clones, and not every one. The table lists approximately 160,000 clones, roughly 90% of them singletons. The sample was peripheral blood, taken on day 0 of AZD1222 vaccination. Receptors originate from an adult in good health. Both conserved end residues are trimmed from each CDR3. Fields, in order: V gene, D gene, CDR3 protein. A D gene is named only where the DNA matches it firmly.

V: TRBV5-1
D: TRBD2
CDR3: ASYRGRGAQETQY

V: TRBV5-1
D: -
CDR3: ASSSQGLSGNTIY

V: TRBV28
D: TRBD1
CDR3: ASSPYRGPQETQY

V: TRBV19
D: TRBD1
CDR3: ASSPGQGSEKLF

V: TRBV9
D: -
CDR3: ASSLGQLNTEAF

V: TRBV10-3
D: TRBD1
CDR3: AISEGQGKHNEQF

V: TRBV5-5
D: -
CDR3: ASSAYLNTEAF

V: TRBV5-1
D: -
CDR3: ASGRDGGTTDTQY

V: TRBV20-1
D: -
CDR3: SARGVYEQY

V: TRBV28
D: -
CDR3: ASSSVQGQETQY

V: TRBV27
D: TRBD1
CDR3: ASSLGTGANSPLH

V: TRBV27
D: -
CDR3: ASSSGGHNEQF

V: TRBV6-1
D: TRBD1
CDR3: ASSDHDRGSTDTQY

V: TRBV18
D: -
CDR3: ASSPPGRAGGYT

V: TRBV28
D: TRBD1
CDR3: ASSLLGTGGEQY

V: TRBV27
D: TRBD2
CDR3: ASSQMGGDNEQF

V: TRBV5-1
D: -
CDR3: ASSFDGPTPDEQF

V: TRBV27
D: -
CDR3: ASSRRQDLSYNSPLH

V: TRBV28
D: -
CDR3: ATARTREQDYGYT

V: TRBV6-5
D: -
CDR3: ASIRPGANVLT

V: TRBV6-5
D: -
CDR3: ASSFDGYGYT

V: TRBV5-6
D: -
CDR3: ASSLRTPGNTIY

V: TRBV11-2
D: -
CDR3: ASSLSRSNQPQH

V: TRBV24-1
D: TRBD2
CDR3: ATNSGGPDTQY

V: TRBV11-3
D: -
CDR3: ASSLDGSGTPSYEQY

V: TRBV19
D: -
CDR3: ASSIKGTQGEAF

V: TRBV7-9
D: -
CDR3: ASSSNREGNQPQH

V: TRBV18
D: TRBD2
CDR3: ASSPLGRAVDEQF

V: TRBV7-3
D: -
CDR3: ASSYRADSDTQY

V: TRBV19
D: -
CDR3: ASSIEWRGANEKLF

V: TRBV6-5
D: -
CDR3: ASKRGSYNEQF

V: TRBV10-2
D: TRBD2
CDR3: ASKGVAGGPGEQY

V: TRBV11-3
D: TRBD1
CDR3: ASSPGTGGGWETQY

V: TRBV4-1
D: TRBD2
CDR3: ASSPDRGRAETQY

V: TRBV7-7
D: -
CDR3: ASSSSPLSYEQY

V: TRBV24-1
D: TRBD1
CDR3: ATSGAQAGTGQTDTQY

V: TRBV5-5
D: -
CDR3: ASSLVDNYGYT

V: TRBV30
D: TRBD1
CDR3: AWSATGKAGELF

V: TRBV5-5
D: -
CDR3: ASSWTDSSNSPLH

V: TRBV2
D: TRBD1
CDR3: ARGTVYNEQF

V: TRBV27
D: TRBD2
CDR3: ASSLRVAGIQETQY